Below are 27 T cell receptor beta chains sequenced from a single sample in a study of blood T cell repertoires in COVID-19. The data were produced by immunoSEQ multiplex PCR, yet TCRdb's version contains in-frame clones alone and is incomplete. Of 130,000 to 150,000 clones in the sample, around nine tenths were seen once. The sequencing input was peripheral blood. These receptors were obtained from a human donor in a cohort sampled during active COVID-19.

This chain connects TRBV4-1 to TRBJ2-1, with D possibly being TRBD2 (6 bases). Trimming pared 0 bases from V and 4 bases from J, leaving 13 bases between. The CDR3 extends over 16 amino acids. Germline values: CDR1 MGHRA, CDR2 YSYEKL. In DNA form, the CDR3 reads TGCGCCAGCAGCCAAGATGAGACTAGGAGGTACAATGAGCAGTTCTTC. Protein product: CASSQDETRRYNEQFF.

V gene TRBV4-2 combines with J gene TRBJ2-7; 8 bases fit TRBD1. This CDR3 has 15 amino acids. Unmatched junction bases numbered 4, after V lost 0 bases and J lost 3 bases. Germline values: CDR1 LGHNA, CDR2 YNFKEQ. The CDR3: CASSQDGTGRYEQYF. CDR3 DNA: TGTGCCAGCAGCCAAGATGGGACAGGTCGCTACGAGCAGTACTTC.

The J gene is TRBJ2-1, the V gene TRBV29-1; 13 bases map to TRBD2. The CDR3 has 17 amino acids. Germline V gives CDR1 SQVTM, CDR2 ANQGSEA. Trimming removed 7 bases from V and 4 bases from J; junction bases left unmatched: 13. The CDR3 is CSGRLAGGGTIYNEQFF. Written as DNA, the CDR3 is TGCAGCGGGCGACTAGCGGGAGGAGGAACTATATACAATGAGCAGTTCTTC.

The chain combines TRBV7-8 with TRBJ1-5, with D possibly being TRBD1 (5 bases). The CDR3 length is 14 residues. Per the germline V gene, CDR1 is SGHVS and CDR2 is FQNEAQ. The germline V and J ends were trimmed by 2 bases and 2 bases, with 7 bases remaining between them. In DNA form, the CDR3 reads TGTGCCAGCAGCTTACTAGGGGGCAATCAGCCCCAGCATTTT. This codes for CASSLLGGNQPQHF.

J is TRBJ2-3 and V is TRBV5-1; the D gene is possibly TRBD2 (5 bases). CDR3 length equals 15 residues. With 2 bases removed from V and 3 bases from J, the gap between germline ends came to 13 bases. Germline lookup yields CDR1 SGHRS and CDR2 YFSETQ. The CDR3 reads CASSFDGKRTDTQYF. The DNA for the CDR3 is TGCGCCAGCAGCTTCGACGGGAAAAGGACAGATACGCAGTATTTT.

V usage is TRBV14 and J usage is TRBJ2-1, with 12 bases that match TRBD2. V shed 3 bases, J shed 7 bases, and the junction held 10 bases outside the gene matches. CDR1 and CDR2 from the germline V gene are SGHDN and FVKESK. This CDR3 has 17 amino acids. The CDR3 protein is CASSHPSGRGESNEQFF. CDR3 DNA: TGTGCCAGCAGCCACCCTAGCGGGAGGGGAGAAAGTAATGAGCAGTTCTTC.

The chain carries TRBV7-2 and TRBJ2-1, with a weak D call TRBD1 (6 bases). Germline CDR1 reads SGHTA; CDR2 reads FQGNSA. V lost 0 bases and J lost 5, with 14 bases in between. The CDR3 is made up of 16 amino acids. In DNA, the CDR3 is TGTGCCAGCAGCTTAGCGCTAGGGACAACTAACAATGAGCAGTTCTTC. Translation: CASSLALGTTNNEQFF.

This chain joins TRBV4-3 and TRBJ2-1; D gene unclear. Germline V CDR1 and CDR2: LGHNA, YSLEER. V was pared by 4 bases and J by 0 bases, with 16 bases between. The CDR3 has 17 amino acids. The CDR3 spells CASSPIYYLSSYNEQFF. CDR3 in DNA: TGCGCCAGCAGCCCGATTTACTACTTAAGCTCCTACAATGAGCAGTTCTTC.

The chain is built from TRBV4-1 and TRBJ1-5, with D possibly TRBD1 on 5 matching bases. V was trimmed by 3 bases and J by 5 bases, leaving 14 bases between them. Per the germline V gene, CDR1 is MGHRA and CDR2 is YSYEKL. CDR3 length equals 15 residues. CDR3 in DNA: TGCGCCAGCAGCCAGACTAGGGGTCTAGATCAGCCCCAGCATTTT. This sequence encodes CASSQTRGLDQPQHF.

The chain links TRBV29-1 to TRBJ1-1; 7 positions match TRBD1. V shed 8 bases and J 1 base; nucleotides not matched to a gene: 7. The CDR3 is made up of 13 amino acids. The V gene's germline CDR1 is SQVTM and CDR2 ANQGSEA. The CDR3 sequence is CSTTTGQNTEAFF. CDR3 DNA: TGCAGCACCACGACAGGGCAGAACACTGAAGCTTTCTTT.

The V call is TRBV3-1 (or the pseudogene TRBV3-2), the J call TRBJ1-2, with no clear D. Germline assignment: CDR1 LGHDT and CDR2 YNNKEL (reference sequence). V lost 0 bases and J lost 8, with 13 bases in between. This CDR3 comprises 14 residues. The CDR3 sequence is CASSQDQRAIGYTF. In DNA form, the CDR3 reads TGTGCCAGCAGCCAAGATCAGAGGGCGATCGGCTACACCTTC.

Comment on this clone: One end of the junction varies from germline; a read error may be responsible. V and J are TRBV5-4 and TRBJ2-7, with D tentatively TRBD2 (6 bases). The CDR3 is 14 residues long. Germline CDR1 is SGHNT and CDR2 is YYREEE (reference sequence). The CDR3 spells CASSPPGDSHEQYF. As DNA, the CDR3 is TGTGCCAGCAGCCCCCCCGGGGACTCCCACGAGCAGTACTTC.

The genes are TRBV5-1 and TRBJ1-1; maybe TRBD1 (6 bases). Germline-derived CDR1 and CDR2 are SGHRS and YFSETQ. This CDR3 has 14 residues. V was shortened by 4 bases and J by 2 bases, with 12 bases between the two germline ends. The CDR3 spells CASSLRQANTEAFF. The CDR3 DNA reads as TGCGCCAGCAGCCTCCGACAGGCTAACACTGAAGCTTTCTTT.

The V call is TRBV7-6, the J call TRBJ2-7; D is unresolved. This CDR3 has 14 residues. The V end lost 1 base, the J end lost 0 bases, and 7 bases lay between the germline ends. The germline gives CDR1 SGHVS, CDR2 FNYEAQ. CDR3 loop: CASSLDPGSYEQYF. The CDR3 nucleotides read TGTGCCAGCAGCTTAGATCCCGGCTCCTACGAGCAGTACTTC.

This chain's CDR3 is CASSSRTGFRYVNEQFF. CDR3 in DNA: TGTGCCAGTAGTTCCCGGACAGGGTTTAGATACGTCAATGAGCAGTTCTTC. V gene TRBV19 combines with J gene TRBJ2-1, with 8 positions matching TRBD1. The CDR3 contains 17 residues. V dropped 5 bases and J dropped 6; count of bases not matched to a gene: 15. Germline lookup yields CDR1 LNHDA and CDR2 SQIVND (reference sequence).

V is TRBV2 and J is TRBJ1-5, with D possibly being TRBD1 (6 bases). V lost 5 bases, J lost 4 bases, and 15 bases lay in between. This CDR3 spans 15 amino acids. Germline CDR1 and CDR2: SNHLY and FYNNEI. The CDR3 is CASSRGQGINQPQHF. Here the CDR3 DNA reads TGTGCCAGCAGTCGGGGCCAGGGGATAAATCAGCCCCAGCATTTT.

There are a few counts of this clone. The gene calls are TRBV27 and TRBJ2-3; D uncertain. Trimming took off 6 bases at V and 10 bases at J, with 23 bases between the two ends. The CDR3 is 15 residues long. CDR1 MNHEY and CDR2 SMNVEV come from the germline V gene (reference sequence). The CDR3 DNA reads TGTGCCAGCAGCGAGACGAGGCCATTAAGGAGTCCGCAGTATTTT. Residues: CASSETRPLRSPQYF.

V usage is TRBV6-5 and J usage is TRBJ2-6, with D possibly TRBD2 on 5 matching bases. Trimming pared 0 bases from V and 2 bases from J, leaving 5 bases between. Germline assignment: CDR1 MNHEY and CDR2 SVGAGI. CDR3 length: 15 amino acids. CDR3: CASSYSGTGANVLTF. As DNA, the CDR3 is TGTGCCAGCAGTTACTCCGGGACTGGGGCCAACGTCCTGACTTTC.

This rearrangement joins TRBV25-1 to TRBJ1-1, with a tentative D call TRBD1 (6 bases). CDR3 length: 14 amino acids. Per germline, CDR1 MGHDK and CDR2 SYGVNS. Trimming cost V 3 bases and J 6 bases, with 14 bases left between them. The DNA for the CDR3 is TGTGCCAGCAGTGATAGGGGCAGGGGTCCTGAAGCTTTCTTT. Residues: CASSDRGRGPEAFF. Based on the CDR3 plus reference TRBV25-1 and TRBJ1-1, the full variable domain is EADIYQTPRYLVIGTGKKITLECSQTMGHDKMYWYQQDPGMELHLIHYSYGVNSTEKGDLSSESTVSRIRTEHFPLTLESARPSHTSQYLCASSDRGRGPEAFFGQGTRLTVV.

The chain is built from TRBV7-9 and TRBJ1-1; the D is unclear. This CDR3 has 13 amino acids. Trimming pared 1 base from V and 6 bases from J, leaving 9 bases between. Germline V gene data show CDR1 as SEHNR and CDR2 as FQNEAQ (reference sequence). The CDR3 loop reads CASSLGGSPEAFF. The CDR3 DNA is TGTGCCAGCAGCTTAGGAGGATCGCCTGAAGCTTTCTTT.

The rearrangement links TRBV9 to TRBJ2-1; 11 bases fit TRBD2. The CDR3 length is 15 residues. The V segment lost 4 bases and the J segment 8 bases; nucleotides outside the gene matches: 8. Per the germline V gene, CDR1 is SGDLS and CDR2 is YYNGEE. CDR3 region: CASSQGLAVNYEQFF. In DNA form, the CDR3 reads TGTGCCAGCAGCCAGGGACTAGCGGTGAACTATGAGCAGTTCTTC.

The V and J genes are TRBV30 and TRBJ2-1, with a tentative D call TRBD2 (6 bases). Germline V gives CDR1 GTSNPN, CDR2 SVGIG (reference sequence). The CDR3 length is 12 residues. Trimming took 0 bases from V and 10 from J, leaving 10 bases between them. The CDR3 DNA is TGTGCCTGGAGTGTCCCGGGACTCGAGCAGTTCTTC. As protein: CAWSVPGLEQFF. The whole variable domain, remainder taken from reference TRBV30 and TRBJ2-1, is SQTIHQWPATLVQPVGSPLSLECTVEGTSNPNLYWYRQAAGRGLQLLFYSVGIGQISSEVPQNLSASRPQDRQFILSSKKLLLSDSGFYLCAWSVPGLEQFFGPGTRLTVL.

This clone was seen more than once but under ten times. The chain carries TRBV7-9 and TRBJ2-7, with TRBD1 matching over 10 bases. J was trimmed by 5 bases and V by 3 bases; bases with no gene match: 7. CDR3 length: 15 residues. Germline V gene data show CDR1 as SEHNR and CDR2 as FQNEAQ (reference sequence). Here the CDR3 DNA reads TGTGCCAGCAGCTTCGGAACGGGGACAGGGGACGAGCAGTACTTC. This translates into CASSFGTGTGDEQYF.

CDR3 region: CSVGRQVSTEAFF. For the CDR3, the DNA is TGCAGCGTTGGTCGCCAGGTGAGCACTGAAGCTTTCTTT. The V gene is TRBV29-1, the J gene TRBJ1-1, with no clear D. CDR3 length equals 13 residues. CDR1 is SQVTM, CDR2 ANQGSEA, per germline. The V gene lost 4 bases and the J gene lost 4 bases, with 13 bases spanning the gap.

The rearrangement links TRBV11-2 to TRBJ2-5, with 7 nucleotides matching TRBD1. The germline gives CDR1 SGHAT, CDR2 FQNNGV. The CDR3 is made up of 14 amino acids. V was pared by 3 bases and J by 5 bases, with 6 bases of the junction left unmatched. The CDR3 region is CASSFTGAAETQYF. CDR3 nucleotides: TGTGCCAGCAGCTTCACAGGGGCCGCCGAGACCCAGTACTTC.

This chain links TRBV5-1 with TRBJ2-7; D perhaps matches TRBD1 (6 bases). V lost 4 bases and J 3 bases, leaving 23 bases between the germline ends. Germline assignment: CDR1 SGHRS and CDR2 YFSETQ. The CDR3 has 17 residues. The CDR3 reads CASSHSNLQGMYYEQYF. In DNA form, the CDR3 reads TGCGCCAGCAGCCACTCTAATCTACAGGGCATGTACTACGAGCAGTACTTC.

In DNA, the CDR3 is TGTGCCAGCAGCTGGACAGGGGGCAATGAGCAGTTCTTC. This codes for CASSWTGGNEQFF. The V call is TRBV7-3, the J call TRBJ2-1, with 10 bases matching TRBD1. The CDR3 consists of 13 residues. Germline CDR1 is SGHTA and CDR2 is FQGTGA. With V trimmed by 4 bases and J by 6 bases, 0 bases remained unmatched.